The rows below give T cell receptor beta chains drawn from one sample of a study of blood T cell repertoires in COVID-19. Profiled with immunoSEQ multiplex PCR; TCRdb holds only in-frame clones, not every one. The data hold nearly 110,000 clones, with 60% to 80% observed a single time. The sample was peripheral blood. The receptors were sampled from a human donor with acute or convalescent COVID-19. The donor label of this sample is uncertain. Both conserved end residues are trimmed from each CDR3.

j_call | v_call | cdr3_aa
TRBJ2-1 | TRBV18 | ASSFASGAYNEQF
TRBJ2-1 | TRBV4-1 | ASSPGHYNEQF
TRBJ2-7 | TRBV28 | ASSLQGAEQY
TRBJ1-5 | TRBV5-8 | ASSLGFQGSLNQPQH
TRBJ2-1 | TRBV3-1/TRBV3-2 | ASSQAGLAGGIGYEQF
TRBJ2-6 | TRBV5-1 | ASSLDGNSGANVLT
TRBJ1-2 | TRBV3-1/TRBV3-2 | ASSLGTGWDGYT
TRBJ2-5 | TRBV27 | ASTGLAGYQY
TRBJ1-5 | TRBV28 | ASSTPAALNQPQH
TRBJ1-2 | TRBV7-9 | ASSLVTGDYGYT
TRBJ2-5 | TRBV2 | ASRGGGETQY
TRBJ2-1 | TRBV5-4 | ASSAGQGPYNEQF
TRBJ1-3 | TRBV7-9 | ASDRGTGNTIY
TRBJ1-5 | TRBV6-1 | ASSEWQVLNQPQH
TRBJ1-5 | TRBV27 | ASSPGQVQAQH
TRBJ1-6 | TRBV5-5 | ASSPWWRDSPLH
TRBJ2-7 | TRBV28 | ASRPQGFSSYEQY
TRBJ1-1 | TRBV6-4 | ASSPRRGNTEAF
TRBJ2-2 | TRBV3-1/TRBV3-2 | ASSSYSGDTGELF
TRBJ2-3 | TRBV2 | AGYRGLGTDTQY
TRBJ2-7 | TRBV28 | ASSPSKGAYEQY
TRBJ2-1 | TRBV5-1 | ASSLTGSYNEQF
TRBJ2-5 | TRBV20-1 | SASETSLGTQY
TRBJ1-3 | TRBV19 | ASDAETGNTIY
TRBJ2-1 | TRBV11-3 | ASSLTGQGGNEQF
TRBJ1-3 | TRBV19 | ASSIGGNSGNTIY
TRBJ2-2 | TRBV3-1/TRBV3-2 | ASSQAVVGEVAGELF
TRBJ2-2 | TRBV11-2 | ASSLDAAANTGELF
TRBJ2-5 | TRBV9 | ASSVDLGGGTGETQY